A single sample is the source of the 10 T cell receptor beta chains below, sequenced in a study of blood T cell repertoires in COVID-19. Repertoires were generated with immunoSEQ multiplex PCR, while TCRdb's copy carries only in-frame clones and drops some. Among about 59,000 clones listed, about 93% were seen once. Sequences were obtained from peripheral blood. The source is a man aged 80 or over with acute or convalescent COVID-19.

The chain recombines TRBV18 with TRBJ1-5; 7 nucleotides align to TRBD1. V lost 1 base and J lost 6; bases outside the gene matches: 3. The CDR3 is made up of 14 amino acids. Germline V lookup: CDR1 KGHSH, CDR2 LQKENI. CDR3 sequence: CASSPLQGGQPQHF. The CDR3 region has the DNA TGTGCCAGCTCACCACTCCAGGGGGGTCAGCCCCAGCATTTT.

The chain joins TRBV9 to TRBJ2-2; 7 positions match TRBD1. The germline CDR1 and CDR2 sequences are SGDLS and YYNGEE. The CDR3 consists of 15 residues. After removal of 2 bases from V and 5 bases from J, the junction contained 6 bases not matched to a gene. The CDR3 nucleotides read TGTGCCAGCAGCGTGACGACAGGGAAAACCGGGGAGCTGTTTTTT. This sequence encodes CASSVTTGKTGELFF.

This chain uses TRBV5-4 with TRBJ2-7; 8 bases match TRBD1. The CDR3 is 15 amino acids. The germline V gene encodes CDR1 SGHNT and CDR2 YYREEE (reference sequence). V lost 3 bases to trimming and J lost 4 bases; unmatched junction nucleotides: 9. The CDR3 nucleotides are TGTGCCAGCAGCTCCGGGACAGGCTGGGGATACGAGCAGTACTTC. This translates into CASSSGTGWGYEQYF.

The gene calls are TRBV11-2 and TRBJ1-1; 8 bases align to TRBD1. The V gene end was trimmed by 5 bases and the J gene end by 2 bases; junction bases not matched to a gene: 10. The germline V gene has CDR1 SGHAT and CDR2 FQNNGV. The CDR3 extends over 16 amino acids. This chain's CDR3 is CASSQGQGLGNTEAFF. DNA of the CDR3: TGTGCCAGCAGCCAAGGACAGGGTTTGGGAAACACTGAAGCTTTCTTT.

This rearrangement joins TRBV19 to TRBJ2-3, with D unclear. The V end was cut by 1 base, the J end by 2 bases, with 7 bases between. Germline V gene sequence: CDR1 LNHDA, CDR2 SQIVND (reference sequence). The CDR3 extends over 14 amino acids. The CDR3 coding sequence is TGTGCCAGTAGTATAGGATCAGACACAGATACGCAGTATTTT. Amino acids: CASSIGSDTDTQYF.

The genes are TRBV7-2 and TRBJ1-6; 9 bases agree with TRBD1. CDR1 SGHTA and CDR2 FQGNSA come from the germline V gene. Trimming removed 1 base from V and 11 bases from J; junction bases left unmatched: 6. The CDR3 length is 15 residues. The CDR3 protein is CASSLVQGASTPLHF. CDR3 coding DNA: TGTGCCAGCAGCTTAGTACAGGGGGCGTCTACACCCCTCCACTTT.

The count of this clone is one. Other DNA sequences from this sample encode an identical CDR3 as well. CDR3 in amino acids: CASSFGLAGATQYF. CDR3 in DNA: TGCGCCAGCAGCTTTGGACTAGCGGGGGCGACCCAGTACTTC. This sequence joins TRBV5-1 and TRBJ2-5; 13 nucleotides line up with TRBD2. In germline, CDR1 is SGHRS, CDR2 YFSETQ. There are 14 residues in the CDR3. The V gene end was trimmed by 2 bases and the J gene end by 7 bases; junction bases not matched to a gene: 2.

The rearrangement links TRBV2 to TRBJ2-5; D may be TRBD2 (6 bases). There are 16 residues in the CDR3. Germline lookup yields CDR1 SNHLY and CDR2 FYNNEI. The germline V and J ends were trimmed by 6 bases and 4 bases, with 21 bases remaining between them. The CDR3 here is CASRNSASMGGETQYF. The CDR3 DNA follows: TGTGCCAGCAGGAACAGCGCGAGCATGGGAGGAGAGACCCAGTACTTC.

This chain joins TRBV7-2 and TRBJ2-2; maybe TRBD1 (6 bases). CDR1 and CDR2 from the germline V gene are SGHTA and FQGNSA. V lost 1 base to trimming and J lost 5 bases, with 17 bases between them. The CDR3 runs to 17 residues. In DNA form, the CDR3 reads TGTGCCAGCAGCTTAGGAGGTGGAGGACAGATAACCGGGGAGCTGTTTTTT. Residues: CASSLGGGGQITGELFF.

The CDR3 DNA follows: TGCGCCAGCAGCGACACGGCAACTAATGAAAAACTGTTTTTT. Residues: CASSDTATNEKLFF. V gene TRBV5-1 combines with J gene TRBJ1-4, with D uncertain. The V end lost 4 bases, the J end lost 0 bases, and 7 bases lay between the germline ends. The germline V gene has CDR1 SGHRS and CDR2 YFSETQ. This CDR3 region has 14 residues. Full variable domain (missing parts from reference TRBV5-1 and TRBJ1-4): KAGVTQTPRYLIKTRGQQVTLSCSPISGHRSVSWYQQTPGQGLQFLFEYFSETQRNKGNFPGRFSGRQFSNSRSEMNVSTLELGDSALYLCASSDTATNEKLFFGSGTQLSVL.